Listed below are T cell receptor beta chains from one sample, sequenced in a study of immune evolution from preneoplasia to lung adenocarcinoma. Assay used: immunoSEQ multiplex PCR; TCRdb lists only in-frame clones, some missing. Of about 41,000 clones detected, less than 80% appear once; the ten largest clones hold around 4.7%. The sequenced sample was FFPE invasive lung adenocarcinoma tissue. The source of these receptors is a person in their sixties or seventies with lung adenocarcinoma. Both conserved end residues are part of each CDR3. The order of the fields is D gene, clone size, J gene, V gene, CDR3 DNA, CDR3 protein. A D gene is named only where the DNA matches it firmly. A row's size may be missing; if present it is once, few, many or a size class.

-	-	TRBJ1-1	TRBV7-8	TGTGCCAGCAGCTCCCACACGACCGATTTGAGGACTGAAGCTTTCTTT	CASSSHTTDLRTEAFF
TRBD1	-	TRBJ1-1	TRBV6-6	TGTGCCAGCAGTTACCAGGGGGCGGACACTGAAGCTTTCTTT	CASSYQGADTEAFF
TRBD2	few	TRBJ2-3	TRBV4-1	TGCGCCAGCAGCCCGGGACTAGCAGACTCCACAGATACGCAGTATTTT	CASSPGLADSTDTQYF
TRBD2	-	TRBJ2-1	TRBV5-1	TGCGCCAGCAGCTTGGCCTATCCGGGAGGGCCTATAGATGAGCAGTTCTTC	CASSLAYPGGPIDEQFF
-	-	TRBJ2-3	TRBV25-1	TGTGCCAGCAGTTCGGCTAGCACAGATACGCAGTATTTT	CASSSASTDTQYF
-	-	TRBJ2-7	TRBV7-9	TGTGCCAGCAGCTTAATCTTGGGACTGTTTGCCTACGAGCAGTACTTC	CASSLILGLFAYEQYF
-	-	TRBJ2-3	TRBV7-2	TGTGCCAGCAGCTCCCCAGGTTTGTCGCAGTATTTT	CASSSPGLSQYF
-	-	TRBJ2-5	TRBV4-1	TGCGCCAGCAGCCCCAGACCGGCCCAAGAGACCCAGTACTTC	CASSPRPAQETQYF
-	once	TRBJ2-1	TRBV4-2	TGTGCCAGCAGCCGGGACGGGGTCTACAATGAGCAGTTCTTC	CASSRDGVYNEQFF
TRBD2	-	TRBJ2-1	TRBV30	TGTGCCTGGAGTTTCCGCGGGAGGTTAGCCAATGAGCAGTTCTTC	CAWSFRGRLANEQFF
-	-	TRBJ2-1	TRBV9	TGTGCCAGCAGCCCAGCTGGAGGGCCTCGCAATGAGCAGTTCTTC	CASSPAGGPRNEQFF
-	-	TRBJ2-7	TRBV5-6	TGTGCCAGCAGCTTGTATGGGGGCTACGAGCAGTACTTC	CASSLYGGYEQYF
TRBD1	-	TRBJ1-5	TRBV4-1	TGCGCCAGCAGCCCTGGACAGGGGGATCAGCCCCAGCATTTT	CASSPGQGDQPQHF
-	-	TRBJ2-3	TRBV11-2	TGTGCCAGCAGCTTAGTTGTATCTGATACGCAGTATTTT	CASSLVVSDTQYF
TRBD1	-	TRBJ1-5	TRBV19	TGTGCCACTGGTGGGACAGGCAATCAGCCCCAGCATTTT	CATGGTGNQPQHF
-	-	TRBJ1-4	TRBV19	TGTGCCAGTAGCCCTGGTCCCAACAGGAATAATGAAAAACTGTTTTTT	CASSPGPNRNNEKLFF
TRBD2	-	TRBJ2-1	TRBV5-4	TGTGCCAGCAGCTCCGGGGGCCTAGCGGGAAGTAATGAGCAGTTCTTC	CASSSGGLAGSNEQFF
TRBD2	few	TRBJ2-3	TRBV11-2	TGTGCCAGCAGCCCCCGGGGGGGAACTAGCGGGAAAGCAGATACGCAGTATTTT	CASSPRGGTSGKADTQYF
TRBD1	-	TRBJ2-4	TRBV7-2	TGTGCCAGCAGCCCGCCTGACAGGGGGAACATTCAGTACTTC	CASSPPDRGNIQYF
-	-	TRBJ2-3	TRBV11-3	TGTGCCAGCAGCTCCGCCAGGTGGGCAGATACGCAGTATTTT	CASSSARWADTQYF
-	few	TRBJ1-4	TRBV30	TGTGCCTGGAGTCGACAAGGGGCAACTAATGAAAAACTGTTTTTT	CAWSRQGATNEKLFF
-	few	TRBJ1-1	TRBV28	TGTGCCAGCGTACCGGGGACAACGAACACTGAAGCTTTCTTT	CASVPGTTNTEAFF
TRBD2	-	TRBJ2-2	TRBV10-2	TGCGCCAGCAGAGGACTAGCGGGAGACACCGGGGAGCTGTTTTTT	CASRGLAGDTGELFF
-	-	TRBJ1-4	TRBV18	TGTGCCAGCTCAGCTTATGTACTTAATGAAAAACTGTTTTTT	CASSAYVLNEKLFF
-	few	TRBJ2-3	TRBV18	TGTGCCAGCTCACCAAACGGACTTACGCAGTATTTT	CASSPNGLTQYF
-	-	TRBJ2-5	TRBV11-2	TGTGCCAGCAGACCATCTGGGGGATCGGAGACCCAGTACTTC	CASRPSGGSETQYF
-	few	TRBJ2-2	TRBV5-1	TGCGCCAGCAGCTTGAGACTAACGAACACCGGGGAGCTGTTTTTT	CASSLRLTNTGELFF
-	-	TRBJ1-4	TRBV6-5	TGTGCCAGCAGCCCGAGCAGGGGAGGAGAAAAACTGTTTTTT	CASSPSRGGEKLFF
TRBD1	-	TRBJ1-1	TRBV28	TGTGCCAGCAGCCGCTCCGGGACAGCCTTGGGAGCTTTCTTT	CASSRSGTALGAFF
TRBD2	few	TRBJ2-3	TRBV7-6	TGTGCCAGCAGCTTAGTTTCTGGCGGGAGGCCCTACACAGATACGCAGTATTTT	CASSLVSGGRPYTDTQYF
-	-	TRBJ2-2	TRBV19	TGTGCCAGTAGTATCGTGGGTAGTTCCGGGGAGCTGTTTTTT	CASSIVGSSGELFF
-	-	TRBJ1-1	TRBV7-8	TGTGCCAGCAGCTCTTCTAGGGGTTTTGCTGAAGCTTTCTTT	CASSSSRGFAEAFF
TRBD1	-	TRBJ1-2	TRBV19	TGTGCCAGTAGGAAGACAGGGGAGAGCTATGGCTACACCTTC	CASRKTGESYGYTF
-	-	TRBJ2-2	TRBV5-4	TGTGCCAGCAGCTTGGGTTCCGGGGAGCTGTTTTTT	CASSLGSGELFF
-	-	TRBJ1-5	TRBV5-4	TGTGCCAGCAGCTTGTCGGGGACCAATCAGCCCCAGCATTTT	CASSLSGTNQPQHF
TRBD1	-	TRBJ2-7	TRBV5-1	TGCGCCAGCAGCCCAGATACAGGGGGCATCTACGAGCAGTACTTC	CASSPDTGGIYEQYF
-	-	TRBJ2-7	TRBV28	TGTGCCAGCAGTCCCGGCTACGAGCAGTACTTC	CASSPGYEQYF
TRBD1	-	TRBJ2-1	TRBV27	TGTGCCAGCAGTTCTAGGACAGGGACCTACAATGAGCAGTTCTTC	CASSSRTGTYNEQFF
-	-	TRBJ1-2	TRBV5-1	TGCGCCAGCAGCCCCTCGGGGGCGCAAGGCTACACCTTC	CASSPSGAQGYTF
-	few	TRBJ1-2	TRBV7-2	TGTGCCAGCAGTCCATACCGGGACACTAGAGGCTACACCTTC	CASSPYRDTRGYTF
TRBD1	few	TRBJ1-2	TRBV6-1	TGTGCCAGCAGTGGACAGGGCCTTGGGGGCTACACCTTC	CASSGQGLGGYTF
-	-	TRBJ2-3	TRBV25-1	TGTGCCAGCAGTGAATACGCGCCCGGGACTGCTCACACAGATACGCAGTATTTT	CASSEYAPGTAHTDTQYF
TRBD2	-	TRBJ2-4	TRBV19	TGTGCCAGTAGTAGGGGGACTAGCGGAAGTGGAAACATTCAGTACTTC	CASSRGTSGSGNIQYF
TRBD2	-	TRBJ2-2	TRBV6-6	TGTGCCAGCAGTTCAGCGGGACTAGCGGGCTACGGGGAGCTGTTTTTT	CASSSAGLAGYGELFF
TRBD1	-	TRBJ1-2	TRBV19	TGTGCCAGTAGTTTCCAGGACAGGGGGCGCGGCTACACCTTC	CASSFQDRGRGYTF